This T cell receptor (beta chain) was identified during a study of blood T cell repertoires in COVID-19. Study in general: Spain, Italy and the United States supplied samples that represented acute and convalescent COVID-19. PBMCs, B-cell-depleted T cells, or T cells were the source of the cDNA or gDNA that made up the material.

The ends were cut back, 7 bases at V and 7 bases at J, with 17 bases in the middle. This CDR3 has 14 residues. Per the germline V gene, CDR1 is LNHDA and CDR2 is SQIVND (reference sequence). Per the study methods: From reference gene primer amplification, estimates of nucleated cell counts were derived. Assay: immunoSEQ multiplex PCR; the TCRdb copy retains only in-frame clones and omits some. Clonal size and the V and J genes are those of that table, whereas D and trimming came from the DNA. The sample contains about 160,000 clones, approximately 88% of which appear only once. The chain carries TRBV19 and TRBJ1-5; no reliable D call. The sequence was collected from a man younger than 35 with active or convalescent COVID-19. Sequencing input: peripheral blood. CDR3 in amino acids: CASTRTPPGQPQHF. The CDR3 DNA sequence: TGTGCCAGTACCCGGACTCCTCCGGGCCAGCCCCAGCATTTT.